The clone carrying this T cell receptor beta chain has just one count. The data were obtained in a study of control samples from healthy donors and cancer patients. Some clones are missing from TCRdb's copy, which holds only in-frame ones; the method was immunoSEQ multiplex PCR. The sample has tens of thousands of clones, roughly 89% seen once; the top ten hold under 2.5%. Germline loops: CDR1 MNHEY, CDR2 SMNVEV (reference sequence). With V trimmed by 3 bases and J by 3 bases, 4 bases remained unmatched. CDR3 length: 14 amino acids. Material for sequencing was PBMCs. The V and J genes are TRBV27 and TRBJ2-7, with TRBD2 matching over 8 bases. The source is an older woman with head and neck cancer. CDR3 residues: CASSFNAGGYEQYF. CDR3 coding DNA: TGTGCCAGCAGTTTTAATGCGGGAGGCTACGAGCAGTACTTC.